This T cell receptor (beta chain) was obtained from a study of Ad26.COV2.S vaccination and SARS-CoV-2 variants. Notes on this clone: The antigen is undetermined.

Repertoires were generated with immunoSEQ multiplex PCR, while TCRdb's copy carries only in-frame clones and drops some. The sample carries about 350,000 clones, about 92% recorded once. Study-level points and caveats: Placebo recipients trailed vaccine recipients in spike-specific TCR breadth. Reported findings describe substantial breadth in spike-specific CD8+ and CD4+ T cell responses following vaccination. Placebo recipients and vaccine recipients were similar in non-spike TCR breadth.

Germline-derived CDR1 and CDR2 are SGHTS and YDEGEE. The CDR3 consists of 16 residues. V trimming: 6 bases; J trimming: 4 bases; junction bases outside the gene matches: 10. Source: peripheral blood, taken after recovery from COVID-19. This chain joins TRBV5-8 and TRBJ1-2, with 12 bases identical to TRBD1. The receptor was isolated from a human donor who had recovered from COVID-19. The CDR3 DNA is TGTGCCAGCACCTACCCGGGACAGGGGGCAATCTATGGCTACACCTTC. Translation: CASTYPGQGAIYGYTF.